The following is a T cell receptor beta chain sequence with its context. Its antigen is unknown. Germline V gene data show CDR1 as LNHDA and CDR2 as SQIVND (reference sequence). V was shortened by 1 base and J by 0 bases, with 22 bases between the two germline ends. The CDR3 runs to 20 residues. The data were produced by immunoSEQ multiplex PCR, yet TCRdb's version contains in-frame clones alone and is incomplete. This repertoire shows 15,000 to 20,000 clones, roughly 78% found once; its top ten account for over 15%. The data belong to a study of somatic mutations in cytotoxic T cells in rheumatoid arthritis. Across the whole study: Patient blood (roughly 28 ml EDTA) was collected right after diagnosis, preceding any treatment. The researchers flow-sorted some T-cell populations stained with V beta antibodies and got nearly 100% purity, and these included V beta1+ cells sequenced for TCRB.

Findings and limits, study-wide: It was in rheumatoid arthritis patients, but not in healthy controls, that CD8+ clonality increased with age.

The sequenced sample was CD8+ T cells sorted from blood. This clonotype was sampled from a woman between 45 and 65 years old with rheumatoid arthritis. V usage is TRBV19 and J usage is TRBJ1-5; D possibly corresponds to TRBD1 (6 bases). In nucleotides, the CDR3 is TGTGCCAGTAGTATAGGACCAGGGGAAGGAGCAATCATTAGCAATCAGCCCCAGCATTTT. It codes for CASSIGPGEGAIISNQPQHF.